This T cell receptor beta chain was identified in a study of CD8 T cells in Susac syndrome. This CDR3 has 17 residues. Trimming cost V 7 bases and J 4 bases, with 25 bases left between them. After extraction with the RNeasy kit, 0.5 to 1 ug of the RNA was reverse transcribed using random hexamers. TCR beta CDR3 was amplified by immunoSEQ multiplex PCR. This amplification extended across 54 Vbeta and 13 Jbeta segments. TCRdb independently ran MiXCR on the immunoSEQ multiplex PCR reads; one entry per CDR3 protein. The table shows more than 150,000 distinct CDR3 sequences, with over 95% occurring only once.

The clonotype comes from a human donor with multiple sclerosis. Sequencing input: CD8+ T cells from PBMCs. V is TRBV12-3 or TRBV12-4 and J is TRBJ1-1; the D gene is possibly TRBD1 (5 bases). The DNA of the CDR3 is TGTGCCAGCAATTCCCCAGCGGGGGATCGAGGAGGCACTGAAGCTTTCTTT. It encodes CASNSPAGDRGGTEAFF.